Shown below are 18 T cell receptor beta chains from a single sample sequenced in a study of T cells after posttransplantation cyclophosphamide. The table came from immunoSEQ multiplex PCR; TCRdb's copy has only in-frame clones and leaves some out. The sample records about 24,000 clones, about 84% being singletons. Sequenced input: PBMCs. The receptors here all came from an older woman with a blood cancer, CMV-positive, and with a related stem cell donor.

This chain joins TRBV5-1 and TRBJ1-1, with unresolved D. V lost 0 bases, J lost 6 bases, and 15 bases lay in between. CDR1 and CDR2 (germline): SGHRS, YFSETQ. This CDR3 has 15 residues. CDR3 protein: CASSLVAGSVAEAFF. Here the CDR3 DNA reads TGCGCCAGCAGCTTGGTCGCGGGGTCGGTTGCTGAAGCTTTCTTT. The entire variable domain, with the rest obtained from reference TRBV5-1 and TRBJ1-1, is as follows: KAGVTQTPRYLIKTRGQQVTLSCSPISGHRSVSWYQQTPGQGLQFLFEYFSETQRNKGNFPGRFSGRQFSNSRSEMNVSTLELGDSALYLCASSLVAGSVAEAFFGQGTRLTVV.

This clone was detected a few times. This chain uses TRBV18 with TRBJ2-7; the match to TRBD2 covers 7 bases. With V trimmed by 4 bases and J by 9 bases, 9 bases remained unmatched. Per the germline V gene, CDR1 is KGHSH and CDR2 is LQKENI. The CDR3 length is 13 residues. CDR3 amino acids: CASSLSRENAQYF. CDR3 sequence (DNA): TGTGCCAGCTCACTCTCGCGGGAGAATGCGCAGTACTTC.

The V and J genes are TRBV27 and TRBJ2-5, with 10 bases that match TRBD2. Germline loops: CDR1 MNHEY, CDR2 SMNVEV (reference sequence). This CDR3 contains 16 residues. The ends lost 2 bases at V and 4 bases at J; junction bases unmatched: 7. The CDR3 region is CASSLLTAGGAETQYF. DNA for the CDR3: TGTGCCAGCAGTTTACTCACAGCGGGAGGGGCAGAGACCCAGTACTTC.

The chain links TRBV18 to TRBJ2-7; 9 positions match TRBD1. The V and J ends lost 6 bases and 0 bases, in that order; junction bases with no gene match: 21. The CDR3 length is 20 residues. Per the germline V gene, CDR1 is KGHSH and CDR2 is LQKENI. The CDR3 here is CASSPTRPGGTGFLSYEQYF. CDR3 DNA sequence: TGTGCCAGCTCGCCGACCCGCCCCGGCGGGACAGGGTTCCTCTCCTACGAGCAGTACTTC.

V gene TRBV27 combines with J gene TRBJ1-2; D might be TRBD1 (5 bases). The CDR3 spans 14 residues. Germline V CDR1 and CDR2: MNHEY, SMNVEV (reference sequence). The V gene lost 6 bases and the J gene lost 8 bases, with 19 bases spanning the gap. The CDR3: CASRSPGERGGYTF. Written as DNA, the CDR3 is TGTGCCAGCAGGTCTCCGGGGGAAAGAGGAGGCTACACCTTC.

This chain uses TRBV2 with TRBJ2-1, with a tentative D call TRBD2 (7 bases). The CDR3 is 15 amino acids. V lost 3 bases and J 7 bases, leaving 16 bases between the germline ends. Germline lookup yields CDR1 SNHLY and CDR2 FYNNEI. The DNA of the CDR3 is TGTGCCAGCAGTGATTCTGGGGGGGGCAGGAATGAGCAGTTCTTC. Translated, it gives CASSDSGGGRNEQFF.

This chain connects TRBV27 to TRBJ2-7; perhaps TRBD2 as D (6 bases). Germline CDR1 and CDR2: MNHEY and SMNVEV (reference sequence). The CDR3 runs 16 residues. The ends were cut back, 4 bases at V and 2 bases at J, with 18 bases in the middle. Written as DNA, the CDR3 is TGTGCCAGCAGTTCCATAAGGAGGACTAACACCTACGAGCAGTACTTC. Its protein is CASSSIRRTNTYEQYF.

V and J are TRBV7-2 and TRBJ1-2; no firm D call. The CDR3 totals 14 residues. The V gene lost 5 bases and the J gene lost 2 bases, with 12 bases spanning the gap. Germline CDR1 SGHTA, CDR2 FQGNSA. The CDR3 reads CASSQSAGNYGYTF. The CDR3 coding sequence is TGTGCCAGCAGCCAATCGGCGGGGAACTATGGCTACACCTTC.

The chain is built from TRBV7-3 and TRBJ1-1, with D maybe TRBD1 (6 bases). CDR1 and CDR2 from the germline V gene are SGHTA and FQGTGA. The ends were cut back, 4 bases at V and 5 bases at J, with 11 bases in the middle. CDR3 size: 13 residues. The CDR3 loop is CASSYLRGTEAFF. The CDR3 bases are TGTGCCAGCAGCTACCTCAGGGGAACTGAAGCTTTCTTT.

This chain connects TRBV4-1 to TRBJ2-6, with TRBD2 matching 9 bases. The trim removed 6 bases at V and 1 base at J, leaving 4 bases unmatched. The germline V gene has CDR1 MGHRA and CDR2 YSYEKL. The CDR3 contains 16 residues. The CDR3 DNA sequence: TGCGCCAGCAGTGATAGCGGGAGTTCTGGGGCCAACGTCCTGACTTTC. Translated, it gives CASSDSGSSGANVLTF.

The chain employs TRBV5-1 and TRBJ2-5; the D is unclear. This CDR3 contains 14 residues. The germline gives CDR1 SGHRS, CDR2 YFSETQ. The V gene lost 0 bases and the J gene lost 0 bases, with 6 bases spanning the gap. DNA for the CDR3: TGCGCCAGCAGCTTGGAACTGTACCAAGAGACCCAGTACTTC. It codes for CASSLELYQETQYF.

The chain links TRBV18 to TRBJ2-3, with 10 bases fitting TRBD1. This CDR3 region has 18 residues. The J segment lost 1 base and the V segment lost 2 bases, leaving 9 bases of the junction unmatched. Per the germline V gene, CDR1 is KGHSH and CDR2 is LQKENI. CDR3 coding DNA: TGTGCCAGCTCACCATATCCGGGACAGGGGTTCGGCACAGATACGCAGTATTTT. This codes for CASSPYPGQGFGTDTQYF.

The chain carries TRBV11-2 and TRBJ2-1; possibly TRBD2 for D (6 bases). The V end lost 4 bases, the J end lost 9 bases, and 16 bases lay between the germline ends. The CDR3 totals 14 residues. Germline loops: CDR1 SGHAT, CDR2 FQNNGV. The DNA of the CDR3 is TGTGCCAGCAGCTCAACCGTCGGGGGTAGTGAGCAGTTCTTC. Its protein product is CASSSTVGGSEQFF.

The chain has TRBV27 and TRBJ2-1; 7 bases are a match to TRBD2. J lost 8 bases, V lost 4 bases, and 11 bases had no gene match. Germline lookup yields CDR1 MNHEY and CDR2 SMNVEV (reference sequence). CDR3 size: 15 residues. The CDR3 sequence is CASSSRLVGRDEQFF. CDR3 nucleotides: TGTGCCAGCAGTTCTCGACTAGTTGGGAGGGATGAGCAGTTCTTC.

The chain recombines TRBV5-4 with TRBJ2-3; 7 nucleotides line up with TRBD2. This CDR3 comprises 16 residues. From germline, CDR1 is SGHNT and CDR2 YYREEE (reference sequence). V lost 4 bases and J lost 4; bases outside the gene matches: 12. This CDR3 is CASSLVAGPAADTQYF. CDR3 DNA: TGTGCCAGCAGCCTTGTAGCGGGTCCGGCGGCAGATACGCAGTATTTT. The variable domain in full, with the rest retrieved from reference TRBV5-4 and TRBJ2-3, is ETGVTQSPTHLIKTRGQQVTLRCSSQSGHNTVSWYQQALGQGPQFIFQYYREEENGRGNFPPRFSGLQFPNYSSELNVNALELDDSALYLCASSLVAGPAADTQYFGPGTRLTVL.

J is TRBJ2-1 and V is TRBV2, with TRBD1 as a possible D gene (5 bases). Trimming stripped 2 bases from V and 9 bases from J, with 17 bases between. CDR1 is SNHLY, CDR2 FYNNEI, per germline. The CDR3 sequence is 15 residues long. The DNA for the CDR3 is TGTGCCAGCAGTGAAAGGGGTGGCTCTGGTCTTGAGCAGTTCTTC. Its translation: CASSERGGSGLEQFF.

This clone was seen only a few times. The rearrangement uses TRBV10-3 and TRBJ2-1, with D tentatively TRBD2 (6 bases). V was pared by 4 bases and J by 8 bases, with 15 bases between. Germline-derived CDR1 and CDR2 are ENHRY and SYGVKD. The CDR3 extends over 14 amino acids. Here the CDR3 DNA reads TGTGCCATCAGTGTCCGGGGGAGTGGCGATGAGCAGTTCTTC. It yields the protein CAISVRGSGDEQFF.

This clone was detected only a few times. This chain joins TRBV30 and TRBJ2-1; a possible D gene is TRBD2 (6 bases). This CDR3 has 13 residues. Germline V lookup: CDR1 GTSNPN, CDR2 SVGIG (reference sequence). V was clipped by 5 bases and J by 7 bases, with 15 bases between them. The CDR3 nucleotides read TGTGCCTGGGACTGGGGCGGGGCAAATGAGCAGTTCTTC. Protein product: CAWDWGGANEQFF.